One sample yielded the 23 T cell receptor beta chains listed below, sequenced in a study of blood T cell repertoires in COVID-19. Only in-frame clones appear in the TCRdb table, and some are missing; sequencing was by immunoSEQ multiplex PCR. The sample holds 88,000 or so clones, about four fifths seen once. The sample comprised peripheral blood. Receptors were obtained from a human donor in a cohort sampled during active COVID-19.

The J gene is TRBJ2-1, the V gene TRBV19; TRBD2 aligns across 10 bases. Germline V lookup: CDR1 LNHDA, CDR2 SQIVND (reference sequence). With V trimmed by 3 bases and J by 8 bases, 10 bases remained unmatched. The CDR3 runs to 16 residues. CDR3 bases: TGTGCCAGTAGTATGGGTGGAGCGGGAGGGCCCTATGAGCAGTTCTTC. It codes for CASSMGGAGGPYEQFF.

The J gene is TRBJ2-7, the V gene TRBV3-1 (or the pseudogene TRBV3-2), with D uncertain. The CDR3 consists of 15 residues. Germline CDR1 reads LGHDT; CDR2 reads YNNKEL (reference sequence). Between the trimmed V and J ends, which lost 1 base and 0 bases, there was a span of 10 bases. The CDR3 DNA reads as TGTGCCAGCAGCCAAGGTGGCAGAAGCTCCTACGAGCAGTACTTC. Protein: CASSQGGRSSYEQYF.

J is TRBJ2-2 and V is TRBV5-4; D is possibly TRBD1 (5 bases). This CDR3 contains 15 residues. Germline V lookup: CDR1 SGHNT, CDR2 YYREEE (reference sequence). V lost 2 bases to trimming and J lost 4 bases, with 12 bases between them. CDR3 DNA sequence: TGTGCCAGCAGCTTTTCTCAGGGCGGCACCGGGGAGCTGTTTTTT. Translation: CASSFSQGGTGELFF.

The chain is built from TRBV7-8 and TRBJ1-2, with TRBD1 matching 7 bases. Germline assignment: CDR1 SGHVS and CDR2 FQNEAQ. V shed 5 bases, J shed 7 bases, and the junction held 16 bases outside the gene matches. The CDR3 is made up of 16 amino acids. The CDR3 DNA is TGTGCCAGCAGCCTTCAAGCGGAAGGGGCAGGGGGTGGCTACACCTTC. It yields the protein CASSLQAEGAGGGYTF.

V is TRBV7-2 and J is TRBJ2-5, with D possibly matching TRBD1 (6 bases). V shed 4 bases and J shed 2 bases, with 11 bases lying between them. The CDR3 consists of 14 residues. In germline, CDR1 is SGHTA, CDR2 FQGNSA. The CDR3 DNA follows: TGTGCCAGCAGCTACCAGACAGGACAAGAGACCCAGTACTTC. This translates into CASSYQTGQETQYF.

This clone has just a few counts. The V gene is TRBV7-6, the J gene TRBJ1-5, with D possibly being TRBD1 (5 bases). Per germline, CDR1 SGHVS and CDR2 FNYEAQ. There are 16 residues in the CDR3. Deletions cut 2 bases from V and 0 bases from J, with 11 bases between. In DNA, the CDR3 is TGTGCCAGCAGCTTATCCGGGGGGGGTAGCAATCAGCCCCAGCATTTT. Translating it yields CASSLSGGGSNQPQHF.

The chain links TRBV28 to TRBJ1-2, with D possibly matching TRBD1 (5 bases). This CDR3 has 14 residues. Germline V gene sequence: CDR1 MDHEN, CDR2 SYDVKM. The V and J ends lost 6 bases and 8 bases respectively, with 19 bases between them. Here the CDR3 reads CASRQTQGIGGYTF. CDR3 nucleotide sequence: TGTGCCAGCAGGCAAACTCAGGGTATTGGGGGCTACACCTTC.

This clone showed up just once. The chain employs TRBV4-1 and TRBJ2-7; TRBD2 is a possible D gene (6 bases). This CDR3 region has 15 residues. Germline V gives CDR1 MGHRA, CDR2 YSYEKL. V was pared by 0 bases and J by 7 bases, with 16 bases between. The CDR3 here is CASSQDSASAGEQYF. The CDR3 nucleotides read TGCGCCAGCAGCCAAGATTCGGCTAGCGCGGGAGAGCAGTACTTC.

The chain combines TRBV29-1 with TRBJ2-1; TRBD2 agrees at 7 bases. Germline V CDR1 and CDR2: SQVTM, ANQGSEA. V shed 3 bases and J 1 base; nucleotides not matched to a gene: 9. There are 16 residues in the CDR3. This CDR3 is CSVDSGGSESYNEQFF. CDR3 bases: TGCAGCGTTGACTCGGGCGGGAGCGAATCCTACAATGAGCAGTTCTTC.

V usage is TRBV6-6 and J usage is TRBJ2-3, with D possibly TRBD1 on 5 matching bases. V dropped 4 bases and J dropped 6 bases, with 11 bases sitting between them. Germline loops: CDR1 MNHNY, CDR2 SVGAGI (reference sequence). There are 13 residues in the CDR3. As DNA, the CDR3 is TGTGCCAGCAGTTCCGAGACAGCTGATACGCAGTATTTT. Protein sequence: CASSSETADTQYF.

V gene TRBV2 combines with J gene TRBJ2-7; 11 nucleotides agree with TRBD2. Germline CDR1 reads SNHLY; CDR2 reads FYNNEI. The V and J ends lost 4 bases and 9 bases, in that order; junction bases with no gene match: 11. This CDR3 comprises 15 residues. CDR3 DNA sequence: TGTGCCAGCAGTGTAGTTGCTAGCGGGAGGATTTCGCAGTACTTC. It encodes CASSVVASGRISQYF.

Regarding this clone: Other DNA sequences in this sample translate to the same CDR3. The chain carries TRBV7-9 and TRBJ1-2; the D gene is possibly TRBD1 (5 bases). Germline-derived CDR1 and CDR2 are SEHNR and FQNEAQ (reference sequence). The ends were cut back, 5 bases at V and 7 bases at J, with 11 bases in the middle. There are 12 residues in the CDR3. CDR3 protein: CASSPPQGGYTF. The CDR3 DNA is TGTGCCAGCAGCCCTCCCCAGGGTGGCTACACCTTC.

The rearrangement joins TRBV2 to TRBJ2-7, with a tentative D call TRBD2 (5 bases). The V and J ends lost 8 bases and 2 bases respectively, with 10 bases between them. The CDR3 is 12 residues long. From germline, CDR1 is SNHLY and CDR2 FYNNEI. The DNA of the CDR3 is TGTGCCAGCGGGCGGGTTCCCTACGAGCAGTACTTC. Its translation: CASGRVPYEQYF.

This chain joins TRBV5-1 and TRBJ1-6, with 8 bases aligning to TRBD1. V gave up 4 bases and J gave up 10 bases; unmatched junction bases: 10. The CDR3 loop spans 15 amino acids. The germline V gene has CDR1 SGHRS and CDR2 YFSETQ. Here the CDR3 DNA reads TGCGCCAGCAGCCCCTGGACAGGGTTAGGCTCACCCCTCCACTTT. Protein product: CASSPWTGLGSPLHF.

This clone has only one observation. The chain combines TRBV7-8 with TRBJ2-1; TRBD1 matches 8 bases. This CDR3 comprises 15 residues. From germline, CDR1 is SGHVS and CDR2 FQNEAQ. J gave up 3 bases and V 5 bases, and 6 bases lay outside the gene matches. CDR3 in DNA: TGTGCCAGCAGCCCCACAGGGGGAAACTACAATGAGCAGTTCTTC. This gives the protein CASSPTGGNYNEQFF.

The genes are TRBV19 and TRBJ1-2; D may be TRBD1 (5 bases). The CDR3 is 14 residues long. The germline V gene has CDR1 LNHDA and CDR2 SQIVND (reference sequence). V gave up 2 bases and J gave up 7 bases, with 14 bases separating them. The DNA for the CDR3 is TGTGCCAGTAGTATAATAGGGGAACTATTTGGCTACACCTTC. This encodes CASSIIGELFGYTF.

The V and J genes are TRBV9 and TRBJ1-2, with TRBD1 as a possible D gene (6 bases). The germline gives CDR1 SGDLS, CDR2 YYNGEE. CDR3 length equals 13 residues. Trimming pared 4 bases from V and 2 bases from J, leaving 9 bases between. CDR3 sequence reads: CASSSGTNYGYTF. The CDR3 DNA sequence: TGTGCCAGCAGCTCTGGGACAAACTATGGCTACACCTTC.

The rearrangement uses TRBV7-3 and TRBJ2-1; 8 bases map to TRBD2. Germline CDR1 and CDR2: SGHTA and FQGTGA. This CDR3 has 17 residues. V dropped 5 bases and J dropped 7; count of bases not matched to a gene: 16. The CDR3 loop is CASSKGAAGLARNEQFF. CDR3 DNA sequence: TGTGCCAGCAGCAAAGGTGCCGCCGGACTAGCTAGGAATGAGCAGTTCTTC.

This clone has only one observation. Here the CDR3 reads CASSQVWGRVGNEQFF. DNA of the CDR3: TGTGCCAGCAGCCAAGTGTGGGGGAGGGTTGGCAATGAGCAGTTCTTC. The V call is TRBV3-1 (or the pseudogene TRBV3-2), the J call TRBJ2-1; 7 positions match TRBD2. The CDR3 totals 16 residues. J lost 6 bases, V lost 1 base, and 9 bases had no gene match. Germline V gene lookup returns CDR1 LGHDT and CDR2 YNNKEL (reference sequence).

The chain employs TRBV19 and TRBJ1-5; D is undetermined. The CDR3 totals 16 residues. Trimming removed 5 bases at V and 2 bases at J, with 16 bases between. Germline V gene sequence: CDR1 LNHDA, CDR2 SQIVND (reference sequence). For the CDR3, the DNA is TGTGCCAGTAGTGCGGCATGGGTAGAGGGCAATCAGCCCCAGCATTTT. Encoded protein: CASSAAWVEGNQPQHF.

V gene TRBV6-6 combines with J gene TRBJ2-5; 7 bases are shared with TRBD1. CDR1 and CDR2 (germline): MNHNY, SVGAGI (reference sequence). V lost 5 bases to trimming and J lost 2 bases; unmatched junction nucleotides: 5. The CDR3 is 14 amino acids. The CDR3 loop is CASSQGQSQETQYF. The CDR3 DNA is TGTGCCAGCAGTCAGGGACAGTCACAAGAGACCCAGTACTTC.

This clone occurred once. The chain links TRBV28 to TRBJ1-5, with TRBD1 as a possible D gene (5 bases). The germline V gene has CDR1 MDHEN and CDR2 SYDVKM. This CDR3 comprises 18 residues. V lost 3 bases and J lost 6, with 24 bases in between. The CDR3 DNA reads TGTGCCAGCAGTTTCCCCACGCCCGCCGGACACCCACGTCAGCCCCAGCATTTT. Encoded protein: CASSFPTPAGHPRQPQHF. The entire variable domain, with the rest obtained from reference TRBV28 and TRBJ1-5, is as follows: DVKVTQSSRYLVKRTGEKVFLECVQDMDHENMFWYRQDPGLGLRLIYFSYDVKMKEKGDIPEGYSVSREKKERFSLILESASTNQTSMYLCASSFPTPAGHPRQPQHFGDGTRLSIL.

This clone appeared many times. This rearrangement joins TRBV27 to TRBJ2-5; TRBD1 matches at 7 bases. Germline V gene lookup returns CDR1 MNHEY and CDR2 SMNVEV (reference sequence). Trimming cost V 3 bases and J 7 bases; bases outside gene matches: 8. This CDR3 has 14 residues. CDR3 sequence (DNA): TGTGCCAGCAGTTTCCACGACAGGGCGGGGACCCAGTACTTC. Encoded protein: CASSFHDRAGTQYF.